These T cell receptor beta chains were read from a single sample in a study of blood T cells in healthy people across ages. One entry per CDR3 protein, called by TCRdb with MiXCR from the 5' RACE reads. The sample has around 1,800,000 distinct CDR3 sequences, roughly two fifths seen once. Source material: blood. The source is a human donor in good health. The CDR3 runs from the conserved cysteine through the conserved F or W. Fields, in order: CDR3 length, V gene, D gene, J gene, CDR3 protein. D genes are given only for firm matches.

14	TRBV5-1	.	TRBJ2-7	CASSLEAGSHEQYF
12	TRBV29-1	TRBD1	TRBJ2-7	CSVLGTGHEQYF
14	TRBV27	.	TRBJ1-2	CASRRFTGLDGYTF
14	TRBV2	TRBD1	TRBJ2-6	CASFRGTGANVLTF
14	TRBV12-3/TRBV12-4	.	TRBJ2-3	CACSFGKSTDTQYF
17	TRBV7-2	TRBD2	TRBJ2-5	CASSLALAGGYQETRYF
16	TRBV5-1	.	TRBJ2-3	CASSGYSGEVIDTQYF
13	TRBV20-1	TRBD1	TRBJ1-5	CSARVTGSQPQHF
12	TRBV4-2	.	TRBJ2-1	CASSQAAAEQFF
13	TRBV20-1	TRBD1	TRBJ2-7	CSAQRQGSYEQYF
15	TRBV12-3/TRBV12-4	.	TRBJ2-4	CASSLAGRLKNIQYF
16	TRBV10-3	.	TRBJ2-3	CAISENRGLPTDTQYF
14	TRBV20-1	.	TRBJ1-1	CSALRAGMNTEAFF
17	TRBV9	.	TRBJ2-3	CASSVTLNRVGGDTQYF
14	TRBV20-1	.	TRBJ1-2	CSATGDAANYGYTF
14	TRBV5-1	.	TRBJ1-2	CASSLITEGSGYTF
17	TRBV20-1	.	TRBJ2-7	CSARDLLGGPNFFEQYF
15	TRBV11-2	TRBD1	TRBJ2-3	CASSSLQGAGDTQYF
16	TRBV7-2	.	TRBJ2-6	CASSLGPTSGANVLTF
14	TRBV7-2	.	TRBJ2-5	CASSIQTGKETQYF
12	TRBV2	.	TRBJ2-5	CAGDSYQETQYF
15	TRBV5-1	.	TRBJ2-5	CASSQLQGGQETQYF
13	TRBV12-3/TRBV12-4	TRBD1	TRBJ2-4	CASRFMGQGYQYF
16	TRBV6-2/TRBV6-3	TRBD1	TRBJ2-7	CASRQLRGQDKGEQYF